The 13 T cell receptor beta chains given below trace back to one sample, sequenced in a study of molecular identifiers for immune sequencing clone quantification. MiXCR, applied by TCRdb to the PCR reads, yields one record per CDR3 protein. Of approximately 500,000 distinct CDR3 sequences detected, 25% appear once; the ten largest clones hold under 0.85%. Input material: naive CD8+ T cells from blood, with Jurkat cell RNA spiked in. The sample's subset: FACS-sorted CD8+CD4-CCR7+CD45RA+ naive T cells. The receptors come from a human donor in good health. Some libraries in this study had Jurkat cell RNA spiked in.

There are many counts of this clonotype. V usage is TRBV29-1 and J usage is TRBJ1-2; D unclear. Deletions cut 1 base from V and 1 base from J, with 10 bases between. This CDR3 contains 14 residues. Per germline, CDR1 SQVTM and CDR2 ANQGSEA. The chain's CDR3 is CSVEVAQFNYGYTF. The CDR3 DNA follows: TGCAGCGTTGAAGTGGCACAGTTTAACTATGGCTACACCTTC.

The chain has TRBV6-2 or TRBV6-3 and TRBJ2-3, with 10 bases aligning to TRBD2. The V segment lost 6 bases and the J segment 5 bases; nucleotides outside the gene matches: 11. CDR3 size: 16 residues. From germline, CDR1 is MNHEY and CDR2 SVGEGT. The CDR3: CASSYELAGILDTQYF. In nucleotides, the CDR3 is TGTGCCAGCAGCTACGAACTAGCGGGGATTTTAGATACGCAGTATTTT.

The V call is TRBV4-3, the J call TRBJ1-3, with D uncertain. Looked up from germline, CDR1 is LGHNA and CDR2 is YSLEER. This CDR3 contains 16 residues. Trimming pared 0 bases from V and 3 bases from J, leaving 12 bases between. This chain's CDR3 is CASSQDAPGGGNTIYF. CDR3 DNA: TGCGCCAGCAGCCAAGATGCCCCGGGCGGTGGAAACACCATATATTTT.

The chain has TRBV7-2 and TRBJ2-5; either TRBD1 or TRBD2 may supply D (5 bases each). CDR3 size: 15 residues. Deletions cut 6 bases from V and 9 bases from J, with 23 bases between. Germline-derived CDR1 and CDR2 are SGHTA and FQGNSA. In DNA, the CDR3 is TGTGCCAGCAGTCCAGTTTTAGCCGGGGCCGAGCCCCAGTACTTC. This gives the protein CASSPVLAGAEPQYF.

The rearrangement uses TRBV10-3 and TRBJ1-2; TRBD1 matches at 7 bases. V dropped 2 bases and J dropped 5; count of bases not matched to a gene: 2. The CDR3 consists of 13 residues. Germline-derived CDR1 and CDR2 are ENHRY and SYGVKD. The CDR3 DNA follows: TGTGCCATCAGTGAGGCCAGGGGGTATGGCTACACCTTC. Its protein product is CAISEARGYGYTF.

This clonotype was seen many times. The gene calls are TRBV7-9 and TRBJ1-1; TRBD1 is a possible D gene (5 bases). The CDR3 contains 16 residues. The germline gives CDR1 SEHNR, CDR2 FQNEAQ (reference sequence). V lost 5 bases to trimming and J lost 1 base, with 17 bases between them. CDR3 nucleotide sequence: TGTGCCAGCAGCCCCGTGTTGGAGGGACCGAACACTGAAGCTTTCTTT. Translated, it gives CASSPVLEGPNTEAFF.

Comment on this clonotype: A read error may be the cause here, since a much bigger clone is one base away. The chain uses TRBV6-5 and TRBJ2-2; TRBD2 matches at 9 bases. CDR3 length equals 15 residues. Germline values: CDR1 MNHEY, CDR2 SVGAGI. CDR3 region: CASSTSGHYTGELLF. The DNA for the CDR3 is TGTGCCAGCAGCACTAGCGGGCACTACACCGGGGAGCTGCTTTTT.

The table lists this clonotype with many counts. The chain employs TRBV10-3 and TRBJ2-7; 7 nucleotides align to TRBD2. The CDR3 has 12 amino acids. J lost 7 bases, V lost 6 bases, and 6 bases had no gene match. Per germline, CDR1 ENHRY and CDR2 SYGVKD. In DNA form, the CDR3 reads TGTGCCATCAGCGGACTAGACGGGGAGCAGTACTTC. Translating gives CAISGLDGEQYF.

The chain uses TRBV28 and TRBJ2-4; D might be TRBD1 (6 bases). CDR1 is MDHEN, CDR2 SYDVKM, per germline. The V end was cut by 7 bases, the J end by 2 bases, with 21 bases between. The CDR3 extends over 17 amino acids. The CDR3 sequence: CASIPALGAGPKNIQYF. The CDR3 DNA reads as TGTGCCAGCATTCCAGCCTTGGGGGCTGGGCCCAAAAACATTCAGTACTTC.

For this clonotype: A much larger clone lies a single base off, so this may be a read error. This is likely a read error, given that the CDR3 carries no conserved phenylalanine or tryptophan at its end. J is TRBJ1-5 and V is TRBV6-6; the D is unclear. CDR3 length: 13 residues. V shed 6 bases and J shed 5 bases, with 11 bases lying between them. CDR1 is MNHNY and CDR2 is SVGAGI in the germline V gene (reference sequence). CDR3 nucleotides: TGTGCCAGCAGCCACGGAGGAGATCAGCCCCAGCATTCT. Translated: CASSHGGDQPQHS.

As concerns this clonotype: The missing conserved phenylalanine or tryptophan at the end of this CDR3 makes a read error likely. The chain has TRBV7-9 and TRBJ2-1; perhaps TRBD2 as D (6 bases). Germline lookup yields CDR1 SEHNR and CDR2 FQNEAQ (reference sequence). Trimming left V 5 bases short and J 5 bases short, with 13 bases between. The CDR3 contains 14 residues. The CDR3, as DNA: TGTGCCAGCAGCCAGCCGCTAGCGCACAATGAGCAGTTCCTC. Translating gives CASSQPLAHNEQFL.

This sequence joins TRBV6-6 and TRBJ1-1; D remains ambiguous. Per the germline V gene, CDR1 is MNHNY and CDR2 is SVGAGI (reference sequence). Trimming took off 2 bases at V and 4 bases at J, with 26 bases between the two ends. This CDR3 is built from 19 residues. CDR3 DNA: TGTGCCAGCAGTTACGATCCGGGTGTCGGCAGCCATTTTGGCACTGAAGCTTTCTTT. Translated: CASSYDPGVGSHFGTEAFF.

This clonotype appeared a few times. CDR3: CASSLTPPRTGHTEAFF. The CDR3 DNA reads TGTGCCAGCAGCTTAACCCCACCCCGGACAGGCCACACTGAAGCTTTCTTT. The chain has TRBV13 and TRBJ1-1; 7 nucleotides align to TRBD1. Germline V lookup: CDR1 PRHDT, CDR2 FYEKMQ (reference sequence). CDR3 size: 17 residues. V was clipped by 2 bases and J by 3 bases; unmatched bases: 12. The whole variable domain, remainder taken from reference TRBV13 and TRBJ1-1, is AAGVIQSPRHLIKEKRETATLKCYPIPRHDTVYWYQQGPGQDPQFLISFYEKMQSDKGSIPDRFSAQQFSDYHSELNMSSLELGDSALYFCASSLTPPRTGHTEAFFGQGTRLTVV.